A selection of T cell receptor beta chains follows, all from one sample in a study of post-analysis software for immune sequencing data. TCRdb passed the PCR reads through MiXCR, listing each CDR3 protein once. Seen here are around 440,000 distinct CDR3 sequences, around 40% observed once, and the top ten hold about 12%. Material for sequencing was blood. These receptors were obtained from a girl between 5 and 17 years old with multiple sclerosis. Both conserved end residues are part of each CDR3. The order of the fields is clone size, J gene, V gene, D gene, CDR3 protein, CDR3 DNA. D genes are given only for firm matches. Expanded clones are given a class, and other clones once, few, many or no size at all.

clone_size: .
j_call: TRBJ1-5
v_call: TRBV20-1
d_call: .
cdr3_aa: CSARVTRDQPQHF
cdr3_nt: TGCAGTGCTAGAGTTACGCGGGATCAGCCCCAGCATTTT

clone_size: .
j_call: TRBJ1-1
v_call: TRBV20-1
d_call: .
cdr3_aa: CRPVTGSEAFF
cdr3_nt: TGCAGGCCTGTAACAGGCTCTGAAGCTTTCTTT

clone_size: .
j_call: TRBJ2-5
v_call: TRBV7-9
d_call: .
cdr3_aa: CASSPTETQYF
cdr3_nt: TGTGCCAGCAGCCCCACAGAGACCCAGTACTTC

clone_size: .
j_call: TRBJ2-1
v_call: TRBV6-5
d_call: .
cdr3_aa: CASRSGTRLNEQFF
cdr3_nt: TGTGCCAGCAGATCCGGGACGCGACTTAATGAGCAGTTCTTC

clone_size: .
j_call: TRBJ2-1
v_call: TRBV28
d_call: TRBD2
cdr3_aa: CASSLLTGGPGEQFF
cdr3_nt: TGTGCCAGCAGTTTGTTGACGGGAGGGCCCGGGGAGCAGTTCTTC

clone_size: few
j_call: TRBJ2-7
v_call: TRBV4-2
d_call: .
cdr3_aa: CASSQTGTASYEQYF
cdr3_nt: TGTGCCAGCAGCCAGACCGGGACGGCTTCCTACGAGCAGTACTTC

clone_size: few
j_call: TRBJ2-7
v_call: TRBV12-3/TRBV12-4
d_call: .
cdr3_aa: CASTPRGGVTYEQYF
cdr3_nt: TGTGCCAGCACCCCTCGAGGCGGGGTGACATACGAGCAGTACTTC

clone_size: .
j_call: TRBJ2-7
v_call: TRBV7-9
d_call: .
cdr3_aa: CASSSTDGTYEQYF
cdr3_nt: TGTGCCAGCAGCTCCACAGACGGGACCTACGAGCAGTACTTC

clone_size: .
j_call: TRBJ1-4
v_call: TRBV5-1
d_call: .
cdr3_aa: CASSYTDFNEKLFF
cdr3_nt: TGCGCCAGCAGCTATACAGATTTTAATGAAAAACTGTTTTTT

clone_size: .
j_call: TRBJ1-2
v_call: TRBV7-9
d_call: .
cdr3_aa: CASSPKPSAGYTF
cdr3_nt: TGTGCCAGCAGCCCTAAACCAAGCGCGGGCTACACCTTC

clone_size: .
j_call: TRBJ2-5
v_call: TRBV29-1
d_call: .
cdr3_aa: CSVWPQNKETQYF
cdr3_nt: TGCAGCGTTTGGCCACAGAATAAAGAGACCCAGTACTTC

clone_size: few
j_call: TRBJ2-1
v_call: TRBV28
d_call: TRBD2
cdr3_aa: CASRRAASGIYNEQFF
cdr3_nt: TGTGCCAGCAGGCGAGCGGCTAGCGGTATCTACAATGAGCAGTTCTTC

clone_size: .
j_call: TRBJ2-2
v_call: TRBV27
d_call: .
cdr3_aa: CASRRSGKNTGELFF
cdr3_nt: TGTGCCAGCCGTCGTTCAGGGAAGAACACCGGGGAGCTGTTTTTT

clone_size: few
j_call: TRBJ2-7
v_call: TRBV19
d_call: TRBD2
cdr3_aa: CASSSGRAGEQYF
cdr3_nt: TGTGCCAGTAGTAGCGGGAGGGCCGGTGAGCAGTACTTC

clone_size: few
j_call: TRBJ2-1
v_call: TRBV10-3
d_call: TRBD2
cdr3_aa: CAISPGTSGRLEQFF
cdr3_nt: TGTGCCATCAGTCCCGGGACTAGCGGGAGGCTTGAGCAGTTCTTC

clone_size: .
j_call: TRBJ2-3
v_call: TRBV4-2
d_call: TRBD2
cdr3_aa: CASSQVLAGDPDTQYF
cdr3_nt: TGTGCCAGCAGCCAAGTCCTAGCGGGAGACCCAGATACGCAGTATTTT

clone_size: few
j_call: TRBJ2-1
v_call: TRBV29-1
d_call: .
cdr3_aa: CSVEDLRRYNEQFF
cdr3_nt: TGCAGCGTTGAAGACCTGAGACGGTACAATGAGCAGTTCTTC

clone_size: few
j_call: TRBJ1-2
v_call: TRBV29-1
d_call: .
cdr3_aa: CSVRETKGSVGYTF
cdr3_nt: TGCAGCGTCAGGGAAACTAAAGGGTCAGTTGGCTACACCTTC

clone_size: .
j_call: TRBJ2-5
v_call: TRBV5-5
d_call: .
cdr3_aa: CASSLWDGQETQYF
cdr3_nt: TGTGCCAGCAGCCTGTGGGACGGCCAAGAGACCCAGTACTTC

clone_size: .
j_call: TRBJ2-5
v_call: TRBV28
d_call: .
cdr3_aa: CASKGLQETQYF
cdr3_nt: TGTGCCAGCAAGGGTCTCCAAGAGACCCAGTACTTC

clone_size: few
j_call: TRBJ1-5
v_call: TRBV7-2
d_call: .
cdr3_aa: CASSLDNQPQHF
cdr3_nt: TGTGCCAGCAGCTTAGATAATCAGCCCCAGCATTTT

clone_size: few
j_call: TRBJ2-3
v_call: TRBV20-1
d_call: TRBD2
cdr3_aa: CSAYTSGSADTQYF
cdr3_nt: TGCAGTGCTTACACTAGCGGGAGTGCAGATACGCAGTATTTT

clone_size: .
j_call: TRBJ2-1
v_call: TRBV6-5
d_call: .
cdr3_aa: CASSYGRQLSYNEQFF
cdr3_nt: TGTGCCAGCAGTTACGGTAGACAATTGTCCTACAATGAGCAGTTCTTC

clone_size: .
j_call: TRBJ2-3
v_call: TRBV5-1
d_call: TRBD1
cdr3_aa: CASSPVLGQGQDTQYF
cdr3_nt: TGCGCCAGCAGCCCAGTGTTGGGACAGGGTCAAGATACGCAGTATTTT

clone_size: .
j_call: TRBJ2-2
v_call: TRBV20-1
d_call: .
cdr3_aa: CSARAGVGGTGELFF
cdr3_nt: TGCAGTGCTAGAGCGGGAGTGGGTGGGACCGGGGAGCTGTTTTTT

clone_size: .
j_call: TRBJ2-1
v_call: TRBV24-1
d_call: TRBD1
cdr3_aa: CATSDTRDSYNEQFF
cdr3_nt: TGTGCCACCAGTGATACTCGGGACAGCTACAATGAGCAGTTCTTC

clone_size: .
j_call: TRBJ2-7
v_call: TRBV4-1
d_call: TRBD2
cdr3_aa: CASSQDLGLGEWEQYF
cdr3_nt: TGCGCCAGCAGCCAAGATCTGGGACTAGGGGAGTGGGAGCAGTACTTC

clone_size: .
j_call: TRBJ2-7
v_call: TRBV28
d_call: TRBD2
cdr3_aa: CASRTLAGATIRYEQYF
cdr3_nt: TGTGCCAGCAGGACGTTAGCGGGAGCAACCATACGCTACGAGCAGTACTTC

clone_size: few
j_call: TRBJ2-5
v_call: TRBV6-1
d_call: .
cdr3_aa: CASSEARGVKETQYF
cdr3_nt: TGTGCCAGCAGTGAAGCGAGGGGGGTTAAGGAGACCCAGTACTTC

clone_size: .
j_call: TRBJ2-4
v_call: TRBV29-1
d_call: .
cdr3_aa: CSVESRENIQYF
cdr3_nt: TGCAGCGTTGAATCCCGCGAAAACATTCAGTACTTC

clone_size: few
j_call: TRBJ2-1
v_call: TRBV20-1
d_call: TRBD1
cdr3_aa: CSATHGTDNEQFF
cdr3_nt: TGCAGTGCTACCCATGGGACAGATAATGAGCAGTTCTTC

clone_size: few
j_call: TRBJ2-7
v_call: TRBV12-3/TRBV12-4
d_call: .
cdr3_aa: CASSFSGTSGHEQYF
cdr3_nt: TGTGCCAGCAGTTTCAGTGGGACAAGCGGACACGAGCAGTACTTC

clone_size: .
j_call: TRBJ2-1
v_call: TRBV5-1
d_call: TRBD2
cdr3_aa: CASSSTSTSGYNEQFF
cdr3_nt: TGCGCCAGCAGCTCAACATCGACTAGCGGTTACAATGAGCAGTTCTTC

clone_size: few
j_call: TRBJ2-1
v_call: TRBV20-1
d_call: TRBD2
cdr3_aa: CSVPIPGGSYNEQFF
cdr3_nt: TGCAGTGTCCCTATCCCGGGGGGGTCCTACAATGAGCAGTTCTTC

clone_size: .
j_call: TRBJ2-7
v_call: TRBV6-5
d_call: .
cdr3_aa: CASSYLARAYNEQYF
cdr3_nt: TGTGCCAGCAGTTACCTAGCGAGGGCCTACAATGAGCAGTACTTC

clone_size: .
j_call: TRBJ1-2
v_call: TRBV28
d_call: .
cdr3_aa: CASSLEVQAYGYTF
cdr3_nt: TGTGCCAGCAGTTTAGAGGTACAGGCCTATGGCTACACCTTC

clone_size: few
j_call: TRBJ1-2
v_call: TRBV12-3/TRBV12-4
d_call: .
cdr3_aa: CASSPDNLFYGYTF
cdr3_nt: TGTGCCAGCAGTCCGGACAATCTATTCTATGGCTACACCTTC

clone_size: .
j_call: TRBJ2-4
v_call: TRBV7-3
d_call: .
cdr3_aa: CASSSQGASGEGNIQYF
cdr3_nt: TGTGCCAGCAGCTCCCAGGGGGCTAGCGGGGAAGGGAACATTCAGTATTTC

clone_size: once
j_call: TRBJ2-7
v_call: TRBV9
d_call: .
cdr3_aa: CASGPRDNSYEQYF
cdr3_nt: TGTGCCAGCGGCCCCCGGGACAACTCCTACGAGCAGTACTTC

clone_size: .
j_call: TRBJ1-1
v_call: TRBV12-5
d_call: .
cdr3_aa: CASGLSGAGTEAFF
cdr3_nt: TGTGCTAGTGGTTTATCGGGAGCGGGCACTGAAGCTTTCTTT

clone_size: .
j_call: TRBJ2-7
v_call: TRBV20-1
d_call: .
cdr3_aa: CSARTGEGNGYEQYF
cdr3_nt: TGCAGTGCTAGGACAGGGGAGGGTAATGGCTACGAGCAGTACTTC

clone_size: few
j_call: TRBJ2-7
v_call: TRBV7-3
d_call: .
cdr3_aa: CASSPGLASSYNEQYF
cdr3_nt: TGTGCCAGCAGCCCCGGCCTAGCGAGCTCCTACAATGAGCAGTACTTC

clone_size: .
j_call: TRBJ2-5
v_call: TRBV7-2
d_call: TRBD2
cdr3_aa: CASSFGFSGREETQYF
cdr3_nt: TGTGCCAGCAGCTTTGGGTTTAGCGGGAGGGAAGAGACCCAGTACTTC

clone_size: .
j_call: TRBJ1-1
v_call: TRBV29-1
d_call: TRBD1
cdr3_aa: CSVEGTGRNTEAFF
cdr3_nt: TGCAGCGTTGAAGGGACAGGGAGGAACACTGAAGCTTTCTTT

clone_size: few
j_call: TRBJ2-7
v_call: TRBV10-3
d_call: TRBD1
cdr3_aa: CAISGTGGSSYEQYF
cdr3_nt: TGTGCCATCAGTGGGACAGGGGGAAGCTCCTACGAGCAGTACTTC

clone_size: .
j_call: TRBJ2-3
v_call: TRBV6-1
d_call: .
cdr3_aa: CASSPFPPGQGSGRIGTDTQYF
cdr3_nt: TGTGCCAGCAGTCCATTCCCTCCGGGACAGGGTAGCGGGAGGATAGGGACAGATACGCAGTATTTT

clone_size: many
j_call: TRBJ2-7
v_call: TRBV28
d_call: .
cdr3_aa: CASSFLGNGEFSYEQYF
cdr3_nt: TGTGCCAGCAGTTTCCTTGGCAACGGTGAATTCTCCTACGAGCAGTACTTC

clone_size: few
j_call: TRBJ2-1
v_call: TRBV10-3
d_call: TRBD2
cdr3_aa: CAISESTSFWVGEQFF
cdr3_nt: TGTGCCATCAGTGAGTCGACTAGCTTCTGGGTTGGGGAGCAGTTCTTC

clone_size: .
j_call: TRBJ2-7
v_call: TRBV24-1
d_call: .
cdr3_aa: CASDRSYEQYF
cdr3_nt: TGTGCCTCCGACCGATCCTACGAGCAGTACTTC

clone_size: .
j_call: TRBJ1-4
v_call: TRBV7-9
d_call: TRBD1
cdr3_aa: CASSGGTGVFLSEKLFF
cdr3_nt: TGTGCCAGCAGCGGGGGGACAGGGGTTTTTCTTTCTGAAAAACTGTTTTTT

clone_size: .
j_call: TRBJ2-5
v_call: TRBV28
d_call: .
cdr3_aa: CASSSGPTSQETQYF
cdr3_nt: TGTGCCAGCAGTTCGGGACCGACTAGCCAAGAGACCCAGTACTTC

clone_size: .
j_call: TRBJ2-7
v_call: TRBV15
d_call: .
cdr3_aa: CATSREAGISYEQYF
cdr3_nt: TGTGCCACCAGCAGAGAGGCGGGAATTTCCTACGAGCAGTACTTC

clone_size: few
j_call: TRBJ1-2
v_call: TRBV6-6
d_call: .
cdr3_aa: CASRRTDSLGGYTF
cdr3_nt: TGCGCCAGCAGGAGGACAGATAGCCTTGGGGGCTACACCTTC

clone_size: few
j_call: TRBJ2-5
v_call: TRBV28
d_call: .
cdr3_aa: CASSFGSRTGVTGLQETQYF
cdr3_nt: TGTGCCAGCAGTTTCGGAAGCCGAACTGGAGTGACAGGTCTCCAAGAGACCCAGTACTTC

clone_size: .
j_call: TRBJ2-4
v_call: TRBV28
d_call: .
cdr3_aa: CATFSEGKEQYF
cdr3_nt: TGTGCCACCTTTTCCGAGGGCAAGGAGCAGTACTTC

clone_size: .
j_call: TRBJ2-5
v_call: TRBV20-1
d_call: TRBD2
cdr3_aa: CSAPFGLGQETQYF
cdr3_nt: TGCAGTGCCCCCTTCGGACTAGGGCAAGAGACCCAGTACTTC

clone_size: .
j_call: TRBJ2-1
v_call: TRBV7-2
d_call: TRBD2
cdr3_aa: CASSPQRDFRNNEQFF
cdr3_nt: TGTGCCAGCAGCCCCCAGCGGGACTTTCGGAACAATGAGCAGTTCTTC

clone_size: .
j_call: TRBJ2-4
v_call: TRBV20-1
d_call: TRBD2
cdr3_aa: CSAGLAYDKNIQYF
cdr3_nt: TGCAGTGCTGGACTAGCGTACGACAAAAACATTCAGTACTTC

clone_size: .
j_call: TRBJ2-1
v_call: TRBV11-2
d_call: .
cdr3_aa: CASKTSSYNEQFF
cdr3_nt: TGTGCCAGCAAAACCAGCTCCTACAATGAGCAGTTCTTC

clone_size: few
j_call: TRBJ2-3
v_call: TRBV12-3/TRBV12-4
d_call: TRBD2
cdr3_aa: CASSPRGLVSADTQYF
cdr3_nt: TGTGCCAGCAGTCCACGGGGACTAGTTAGTGCAGATACGCAGTATTTT